This TCR beta chain was documented in a study of T cells in Graves' hyperthyroidism and ophthalmopathy. About the research overall: Peripheral blood samples were taken at initial diagnosis, prior to any treatment. Whole-study findings and limits: Classification by a 13 V-J model distinguished ophthalmopathy from stable hyperthyroidism.

Germline assignment: CDR1 MNHEY and CDR2 SMNVEV (reference sequence). This CDR3 is built from 14 residues. About this clonotype itself: Its antigen is not known.

Authors of the study amplified TCR beta CDR3 regions from RNA transcripts. HTBI primers drove first-round RT-PCR of the TCR CDR3. Each CDR3 protein is one row after TCRdb ran MiXCR on the multiplex PCR reads. The profile shows 550,000 to 600,000 distinct CDR3 sequences, over 15% of them singletons. This chain links TRBV27 with TRBJ2-1; D is unclear. The sample was blood. The source is a woman under 30 with Graves' hyperthyroidism. The CDR3 loop reads CVTALETIYNEQFF. The DNA for the CDR3 is TGTGTCACCGCCCTGGAAACGATCTACAATGAGCAGTTCTTC.